The clone carrying this T cell receptor (beta chain) was seen ten or more times. This entry comes from a study of chronic HIV infection and antiretroviral therapy. TCRdb independently ran MiXCR on the 5' RACE reads; one entry per CDR3 protein. The sample holds some 43,000 distinct CDR3 sequences; about 19% are singletons and the top ten take about 2.7%. This clonotype originated in an adult who had HIV and had not received antiretroviral therapy, or was an uninfected healthy control (not recorded which). Sequencing input: peripheral blood.

CDR3 nucleotides: TGCAGCGTTGAGAGTAGCGGGAGGACCGGGGAGCTGTTTTTT. It translates to CSVESSGRTGELFF. The rearrangement joins TRBV29-1 to TRBJ2-2, with 10 positions matching TRBD2. Trimming removed 3 bases from V and 5 bases from J; junction bases left unmatched: 3. The V gene's germline CDR1 is SQVTM and CDR2 ANQGSEA. The CDR3 is made up of 14 amino acids.